Sequencing of this T cell receptor beta chain was carried out in a study of technical replicates of blood from a handful of donors. The CDR3 runs 16 residues. Germline lookup yields CDR1 MNHNS and CDR2 SASEGT. Trimming pared 2 bases from V and 0 bases from J, leaving 13 bases between. Sequencing used immunoSEQ multiplex PCR; TCRdb keeps in-frame clones, though not all of them. This table holds approximately 49,000 clones, around 90% found once. The receptor's source is a human donor in good health. Some clones in this sample may be carry-over from other donors' samples. This chain joins TRBV6-1 and TRBJ1-1; no definite D call. Material: PBMCs. CDR3 protein: CASSEIGSGLNTEAFF. CDR3 nucleotides: TGTGCCAGCAGTGAAATCGGCAGCGGTTTGAACACTGAAGCTTTCTTT.